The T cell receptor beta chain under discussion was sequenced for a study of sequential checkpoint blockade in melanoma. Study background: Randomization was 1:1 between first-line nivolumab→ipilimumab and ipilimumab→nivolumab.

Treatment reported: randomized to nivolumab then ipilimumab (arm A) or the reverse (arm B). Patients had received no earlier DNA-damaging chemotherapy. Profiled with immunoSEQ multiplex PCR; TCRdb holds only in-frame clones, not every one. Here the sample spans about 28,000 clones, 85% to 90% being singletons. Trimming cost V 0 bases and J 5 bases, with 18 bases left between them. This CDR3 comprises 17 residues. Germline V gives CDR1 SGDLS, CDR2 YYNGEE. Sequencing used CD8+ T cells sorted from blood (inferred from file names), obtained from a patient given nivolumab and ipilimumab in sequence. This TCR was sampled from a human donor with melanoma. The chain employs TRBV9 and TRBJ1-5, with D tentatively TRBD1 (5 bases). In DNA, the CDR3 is TGTGCCAGCAGCGTAGATTCTGCGGGACCCGCAGATCAGCCCCAGCATTTT. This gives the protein CASSVDSAGPADQPQHF.